A selection of T cell receptor beta chains follows, all from one sample in a study of T cells in Graves' hyperthyroidism and ophthalmopathy. TCRdb reanalysed the multiplex PCR reads using MiXCR and keeps one entry per CDR3 protein. The sample lists 200,000 to 250,000 distinct CDR3 sequences; 17% were seen once. Source material: blood. The receptors stem from a man in his forties or fifties with Graves' hyperthyroidism. The CDR3 runs from the conserved cysteine through the conserved F or W. The order of the fields is CDR3 protein, V gene, J gene, D gene. A D gene is named only where the DNA matches it firmly.

CASSPLAGEETQYF	TRBV18	TRBJ2-5	TRBD2
CASSQMFSGANVLTF	TRBV4-1	TRBJ2-6	NA
CASSWTEYGYTF	TRBV7-2	TRBJ1-2	NA
CASSPRGGANSYEQYF	TRBV18	TRBJ2-7	NA
CAWTHIDVGARKRAFF	TRBV30	TRBJ1-1	NA
CASSYAIGTLNTEAFF	TRBV6-6	TRBJ1-1	NA
CASRQGLNTEAFF	TRBV6-1	TRBJ1-1	NA
CASSFLSGRAYNEQFF	TRBV27	TRBJ2-1	TRBD2
CSASSPGQGVETQYF	TRBV20-1	TRBJ2-5	TRBD1
CSATGRGNYGYTF	TRBV20-1	TRBJ1-2	NA
CARTSGRRTGELFF	TRBV30	TRBJ2-2	TRBD2
CASSVTSGKVEQYF	TRBV2	TRBJ2-7	TRBD2
CASRKEQANTGELFF	TRBV12-3/TRBV12-4	TRBJ2-2	NA
CSARATGIRSLHF	TRBV20-1	TRBJ1-6	NA
CASSQEYSGDEQFF	TRBV4-2	TRBJ2-1	NA
CASIRVMNTEAFF	TRBV2	TRBJ1-1	NA
CASSSRGGTPSSYNEQFF	TRBV2	TRBJ2-1	TRBD2
CASSPHSGRASYNEQFF	TRBV7-9	TRBJ2-1	TRBD2
CASRKGLAGVDEQFF	TRBV27	TRBJ2-1	TRBD2
CASSYWTSGMSYEQYF	TRBV7-2	TRBJ2-7	TRBD2
CANSDRGPNTEAFF	TRBV6-1	TRBJ1-1	TRBD1
CASSPTSGSFTGELFF	TRBV7-3	TRBJ2-2	TRBD2